A selection of T cell receptor beta chains follows, all from one sample in a study of T cell repertoires in cytomegalovirus infection. One entry per CDR3 protein results from TCRdb running MiXCR on the reads. This table has approximately 290,000 distinct CDR3 sequences, about 26% appearing once. Sample: PBMCs. The receptors here all came from a human donor in good health (CMV status not recorded). Some clones in this sample may be carry-over from other donors' samples. Both conserved end residues are part of each CDR3. The D gene is left open where the match is weak. Not all rows give a size; the values are once, few, many and, for expanded clones, a class.

d_gene: .
abundance: few
v_gene: TRBV7-2
j_gene: TRBJ2-5
CDR3aa: CASSSNSGEAETQYF
CDR3nt: TGTGCCAGCAGCTCTAACTCCGGAGAGGCAGAGACCCAGTACTTC

d_gene: .
abundance: many
v_gene: TRBV28
j_gene: TRBJ1-1
CDR3aa: CASSFSQTEAFF
CDR3nt: TGTGCCAGCAGTTTTTCCCAGACTGAAGCTTTCTTT

d_gene: .
abundance: .
v_gene: TRBV2
j_gene: TRBJ2-7
CDR3aa: CASSEYDRLVYEQYF
CDR3nt: TGTGCCAGCAGTGAATATGACAGACTCGTGTACGAGCAGTACTTC

d_gene: .
abundance: .
v_gene: TRBV28
j_gene: TRBJ1-6
CDR3aa: CASSLYTTYNSPLHF
CDR3nt: TGTGCCAGCAGTTTGTATACTACCTATAATTCACCCCTCCACTTT

d_gene: TRBD1
abundance: .
v_gene: TRBV12-3/TRBV12-4
j_gene: TRBJ1-5
CDR3aa: CASSSPTGRGKNQPQHF
CDR3nt: TGTGCCAGCAGTTCCCCGACAGGGCGTGGGAAAAATCAGCCCCAGCATTTT

d_gene: TRBD1
abundance: few
v_gene: TRBV12-3/TRBV12-4
j_gene: TRBJ2-3
CDR3aa: CASRTGMTDTQYF
CDR3nt: TGTGCCAGCCGGACAGGGATGACAGATACGCAGTATTTT

d_gene: TRBD1
abundance: few
v_gene: TRBV10-3
j_gene: TRBJ1-4
CDR3aa: CAISEGEQGREKLFF
CDR3nt: TGTGCCATCAGTGAAGGGGAACAGGGGAGGGAAAAACTGTTTTTT

d_gene: TRBD1
abundance: .
v_gene: TRBV7-2
j_gene: TRBJ1-5
CDR3aa: CASSGDRGLVSNQPQHF
CDR3nt: TGTGCCAGCAGTGGGGACAGGGGGCTTGTTAGCAATCAGCCCCAGCATTTT

d_gene: TRBD1
abundance: .
v_gene: TRBV28
j_gene: TRBJ1-2
CDR3aa: CASTDGQGTLHGYTF
CDR3nt: TGTGCCAGCACTGATGGACAGGGCACACTTCATGGCTACACCTTC

d_gene: .
abundance: .
v_gene: TRBV11-2
j_gene: TRBJ1-2
CDR3aa: CASSPSVGVGYTF
CDR3nt: TGTGCCAGCAGCCCCTCCGTGGGGGTCGGCTACACCTTC

d_gene: TRBD2
abundance: .
v_gene: TRBV20-1
j_gene: TRBJ2-1
CDR3aa: CSPRLAANEQFF
CDR3nt: TGCAGTCCGAGACTAGCGGCAAATGAGCAGTTCTTC

d_gene: TRBD1
abundance: few
v_gene: TRBV20-1
j_gene: TRBJ2-7
CDR3aa: CSAIPGTGIPEQYF
CDR3nt: TGCAGTGCTATTCCCGGGACAGGGATCCCCGAGCAGTACTTC

d_gene: TRBD1
abundance: many
v_gene: TRBV7-8
j_gene: TRBJ2-1
CDR3aa: CASSIRGPNEQFF
CDR3nt: TGTGCCAGCAGCATTAGGGGGCCTAATGAGCAGTTCTTC

d_gene: .
abundance: .
v_gene: TRBV10-3
j_gene: TRBJ1-3
CDR3aa: CAITGDNGNTIYF
CDR3nt: TGTGCCATCACCGGAGATAACGGAAACACCATATATTTT

d_gene: .
abundance: many
v_gene: TRBV27
j_gene: TRBJ2-3
CDR3aa: CASSQGHGTDTQYF
CDR3nt: TGTGCCAGCAGTCAGGGACACGGCACAGATACGCAGTATTTT

d_gene: .
abundance: few
v_gene: TRBV7-2
j_gene: TRBJ2-7
CDR3aa: CASRRGVAYEQYF
CDR3nt: TGTGCCAGCCGGAGAGGGGTAGCCTACGAGCAGTACTTC

d_gene: .
abundance: many
v_gene: TRBV4-3
j_gene: TRBJ1-2
CDR3aa: CASSQDHRSSNYGYTF
CDR3nt: TGCGCCAGCAGCCAAGATCACCGATCCTCTAACTATGGCTACACCTTC

d_gene: .
abundance: .
v_gene: TRBV2
j_gene: TRBJ1-4
CDR3aa: CAIRGRVNEKLFF
CDR3nt: TGTGCCATCAGGGGACGGGTGAATGAAAAACTGTTTTTT

d_gene: TRBD1
abundance: few
v_gene: TRBV5-4
j_gene: TRBJ2-3
CDR3aa: CASSPKTGGFTDTQYF
CDR3nt: TGTGCCAGCAGCCCAAAGACAGGGGGCTTCACAGATACGCAGTATTTT

d_gene: TRBD1
abundance: .
v_gene: TRBV27
j_gene: TRBJ2-5
CDR3aa: CASSSQGWFETQYF
CDR3nt: TGTGCCAGCAGTTCACAGGGGTGGTTTGAGACCCAGTACTTC

d_gene: .
abundance: .
v_gene: TRBV7-3
j_gene: TRBJ2-2
CDR3aa: CASSPTAATGELFF
CDR3nt: TGTGCCAGCAGCCCCACCGCGGCCACCGGGGAGCTGTTTTTT

d_gene: .
abundance: .
v_gene: TRBV28
j_gene: TRBJ2-3
CDR3aa: CASSLSRLDVNTDTQYF
CDR3nt: TGTGCCAGCAGTTTATCGAGACTTGACGTAAACACAGATACGCAGTATTTT